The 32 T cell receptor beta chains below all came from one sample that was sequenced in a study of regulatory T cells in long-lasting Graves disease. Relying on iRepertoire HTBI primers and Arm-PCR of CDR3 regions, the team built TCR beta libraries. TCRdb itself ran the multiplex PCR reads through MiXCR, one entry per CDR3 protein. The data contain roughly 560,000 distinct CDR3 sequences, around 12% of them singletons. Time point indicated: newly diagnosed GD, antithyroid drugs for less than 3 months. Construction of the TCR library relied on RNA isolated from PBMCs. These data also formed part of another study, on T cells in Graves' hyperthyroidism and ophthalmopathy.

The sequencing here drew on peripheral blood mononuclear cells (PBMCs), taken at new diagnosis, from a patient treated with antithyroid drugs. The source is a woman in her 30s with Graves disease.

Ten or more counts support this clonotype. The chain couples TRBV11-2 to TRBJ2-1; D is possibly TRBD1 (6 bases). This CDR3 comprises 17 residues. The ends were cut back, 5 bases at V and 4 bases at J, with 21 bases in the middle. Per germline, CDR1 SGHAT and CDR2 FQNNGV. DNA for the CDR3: TGTGCCAGCAGCACCTCTTGGGCGGACAGTATGTACAATGAGCAGTTCTTC. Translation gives CASSTSWADSMYNEQFF. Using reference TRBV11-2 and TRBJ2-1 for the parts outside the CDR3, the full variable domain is EAGVAQSPRYKIIEKRQSVAFWCNPISGHATLYWYQQILGQGPKLLIQFQNNGVVDDSQLPKDRFSAERLKGVDSTLKIQPAKLEDSAVYLCASSTSWADSMYNEQFFGPGTRLTVL.

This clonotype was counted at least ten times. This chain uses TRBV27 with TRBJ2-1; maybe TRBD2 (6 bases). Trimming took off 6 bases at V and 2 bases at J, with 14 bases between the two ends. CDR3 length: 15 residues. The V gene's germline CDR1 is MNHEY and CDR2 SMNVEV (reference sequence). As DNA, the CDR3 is TGTGCCAGCAGCCAAACTAGCAGTACCTACAATGAGCAGTTCTTC. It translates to CASSQTSSTYNEQFF.

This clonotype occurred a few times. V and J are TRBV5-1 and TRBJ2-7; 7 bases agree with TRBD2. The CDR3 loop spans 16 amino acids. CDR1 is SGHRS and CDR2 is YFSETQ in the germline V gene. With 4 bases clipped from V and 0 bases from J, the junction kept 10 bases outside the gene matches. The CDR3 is CASSLHKGLSSYEQYF. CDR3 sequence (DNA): TGCGCCAGCAGCCTGCACAAGGGACTAAGCTCCTACGAGCAGTACTTC.

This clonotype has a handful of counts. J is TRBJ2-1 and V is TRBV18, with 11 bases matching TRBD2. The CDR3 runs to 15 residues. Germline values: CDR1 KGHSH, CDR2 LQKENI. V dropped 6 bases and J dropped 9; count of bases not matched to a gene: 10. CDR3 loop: CASSPGLAGSGEQFF. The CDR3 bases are TGTGCCAGCTCGCCTGGACTAGCGGGTTCGGGTGAGCAGTTCTTC. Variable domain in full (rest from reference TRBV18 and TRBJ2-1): NAGVMQNPRHLVRRRGQEARLRCSPMKGHSHVYWYRQLPEEGLKFMVYLQKENIIDESGMPKERFSAEFPKEGPSILRIQQVVRGDSAAYFCASSPGLAGSGEQFFGPGTRLTVL.

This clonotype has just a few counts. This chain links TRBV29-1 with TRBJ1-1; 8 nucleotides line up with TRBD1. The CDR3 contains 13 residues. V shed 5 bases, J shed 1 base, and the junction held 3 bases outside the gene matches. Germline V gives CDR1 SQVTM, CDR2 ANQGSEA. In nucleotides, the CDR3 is TGCAGCGTTCCGACAGGGGAGAACACTGAAGCTTTCTTT. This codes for CSVPTGENTEAFF. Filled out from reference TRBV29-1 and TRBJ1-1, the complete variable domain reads SAVISQKPSRDICQRGTSLTIQCQVDSQVTMMFWYRQQPGQSLTLIATANQGSEATYESGFVIDKFPISRPNLTFSTLTVSNMSPEDSSIYLCSVPTGENTEAFFGQGTRLTVV.

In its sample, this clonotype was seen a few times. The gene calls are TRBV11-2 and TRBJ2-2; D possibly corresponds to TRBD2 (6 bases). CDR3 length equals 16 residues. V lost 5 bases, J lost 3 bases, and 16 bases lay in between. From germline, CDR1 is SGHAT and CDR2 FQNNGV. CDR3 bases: TGTGCCAGCAGCACCTTCGGGGGAAAGGACACCGGGGAGCTGTTTTTT. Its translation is CASSTFGGKDTGELFF.

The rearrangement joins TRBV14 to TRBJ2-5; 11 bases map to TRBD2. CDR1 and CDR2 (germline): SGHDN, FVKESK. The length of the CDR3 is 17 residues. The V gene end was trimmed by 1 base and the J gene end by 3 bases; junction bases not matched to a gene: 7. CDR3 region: CASSQVFGLAGKETQYF. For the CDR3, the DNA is TGTGCCAGCAGCCAAGTATTCGGACTAGCGGGTAAAGAGACCCAGTACTTC.

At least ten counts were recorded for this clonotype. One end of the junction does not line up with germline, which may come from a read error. Here the CDR3 reads CASSLGTLGETQYF. The CDR3 DNA sequence: TGTGCCAGCAGCCTCGGGACGTTAGGAGAGACCCAGTACTTC. The chain employs TRBV5-1 and TRBJ2-5; perhaps D is TRBD1 or TRBD2 (5 bases each). CDR1 SGHRS and CDR2 YFSETQ come from the germline V gene. The CDR3 consists of 14 residues.

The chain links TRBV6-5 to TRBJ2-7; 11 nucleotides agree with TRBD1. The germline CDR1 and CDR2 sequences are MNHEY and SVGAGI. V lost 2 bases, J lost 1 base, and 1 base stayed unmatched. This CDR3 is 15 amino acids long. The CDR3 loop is CASSYGTGGSYEQYF. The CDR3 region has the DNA TGTGCCAGCAGTTACGGGACAGGGGGATCCTACGAGCAGTACTTC.

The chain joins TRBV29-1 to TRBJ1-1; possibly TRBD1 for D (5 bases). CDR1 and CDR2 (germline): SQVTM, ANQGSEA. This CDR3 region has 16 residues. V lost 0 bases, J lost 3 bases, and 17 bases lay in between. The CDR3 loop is CSVEDLAGIEDTEAFF. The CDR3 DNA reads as TGCAGCGTTGAAGATCTCGCAGGGATAGAGGACACTGAAGCTTTCTTT. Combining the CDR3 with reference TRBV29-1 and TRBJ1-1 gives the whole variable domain SAVISQKPSRDICQRGTSLTIQCQVDSQVTMMFWYRQQPGQSLTLIATANQGSEATYESGFVIDKFPISRPNLTFSTLTVSNMSPEDSSIYLCSVEDLAGIEDTEAFFGQGTRLTVV.

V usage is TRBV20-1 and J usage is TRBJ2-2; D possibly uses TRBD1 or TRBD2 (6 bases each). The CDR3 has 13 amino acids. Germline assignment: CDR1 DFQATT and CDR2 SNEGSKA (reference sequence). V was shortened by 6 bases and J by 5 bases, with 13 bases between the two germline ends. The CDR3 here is CSARGGSTGELFF. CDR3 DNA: TGCAGTGCCCGAGGGGGGTCTACCGGGGAGCTGTTTTTT.

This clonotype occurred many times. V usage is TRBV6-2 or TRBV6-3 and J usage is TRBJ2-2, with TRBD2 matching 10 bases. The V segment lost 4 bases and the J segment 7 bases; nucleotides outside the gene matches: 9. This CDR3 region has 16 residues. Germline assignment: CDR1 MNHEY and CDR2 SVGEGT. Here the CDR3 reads CASSWESLAGVGELFF. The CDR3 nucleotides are TGTGCCAGCAGTTGGGAGTCCCTAGCGGGAGTCGGGGAGCTGTTTTTT.

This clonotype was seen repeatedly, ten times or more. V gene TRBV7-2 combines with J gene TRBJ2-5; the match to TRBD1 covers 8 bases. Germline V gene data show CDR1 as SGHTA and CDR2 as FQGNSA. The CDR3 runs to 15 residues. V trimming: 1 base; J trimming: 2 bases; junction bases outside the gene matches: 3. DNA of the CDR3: TGTGCCAGCAGCTTAGGCACAGGGGGACAAGAGACCCAGTACTTC. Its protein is CASSLGTGGQETQYF.

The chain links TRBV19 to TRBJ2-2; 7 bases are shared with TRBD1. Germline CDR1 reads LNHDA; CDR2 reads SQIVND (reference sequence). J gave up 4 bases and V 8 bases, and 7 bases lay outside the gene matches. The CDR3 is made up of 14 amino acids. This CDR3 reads CASRVTGITGELFF. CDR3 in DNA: TGTGCCAGTCGCGTGACAGGGATCACCGGGGAGCTGTTTTTT. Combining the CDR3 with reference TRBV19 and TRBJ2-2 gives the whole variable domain DGGITQSPKYLFRKEGQNVTLSCEQNLNHDAMYWYRQDPGQGLRLIYYSQIVNDFQKGDIAEGYSVSREKKESFPLTVTSAQKNPTAFYLCASRVTGITGELFFGEGSRLTVL.

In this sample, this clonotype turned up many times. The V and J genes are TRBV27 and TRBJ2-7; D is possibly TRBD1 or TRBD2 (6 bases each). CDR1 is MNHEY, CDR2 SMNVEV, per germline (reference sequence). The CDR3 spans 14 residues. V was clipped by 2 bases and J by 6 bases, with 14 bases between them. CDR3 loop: CASSLKQGLGEQYF. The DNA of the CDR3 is TGTGCCAGCAGTTTAAAACAGGGACTTGGCGAGCAGTACTTC.

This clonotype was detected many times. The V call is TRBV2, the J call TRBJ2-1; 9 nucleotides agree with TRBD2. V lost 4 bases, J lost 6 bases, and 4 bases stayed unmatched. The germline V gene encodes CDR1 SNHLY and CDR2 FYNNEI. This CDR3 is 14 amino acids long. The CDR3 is CASSGGLALNEQFF. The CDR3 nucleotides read TGTGCCAGCAGTGGGGGACTAGCCCTCAATGAGCAGTTCTTC.

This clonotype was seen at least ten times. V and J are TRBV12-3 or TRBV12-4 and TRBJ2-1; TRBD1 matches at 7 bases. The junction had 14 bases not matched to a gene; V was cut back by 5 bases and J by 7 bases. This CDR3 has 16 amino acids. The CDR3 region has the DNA TGTGCCAGCAGTCAACTACGACAGGGCGGTAGGAATGAGCAGTTCTTC. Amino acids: CASSQLRQGGRNEQFF.

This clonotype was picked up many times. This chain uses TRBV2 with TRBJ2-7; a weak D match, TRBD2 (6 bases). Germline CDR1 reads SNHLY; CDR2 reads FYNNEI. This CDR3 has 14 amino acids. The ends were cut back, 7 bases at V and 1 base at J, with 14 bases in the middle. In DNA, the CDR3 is TGTGCCAGCAACGGAGGGGTCTCGTCCTACGAGCAGTACTTC. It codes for CASNGGVSSYEQYF.

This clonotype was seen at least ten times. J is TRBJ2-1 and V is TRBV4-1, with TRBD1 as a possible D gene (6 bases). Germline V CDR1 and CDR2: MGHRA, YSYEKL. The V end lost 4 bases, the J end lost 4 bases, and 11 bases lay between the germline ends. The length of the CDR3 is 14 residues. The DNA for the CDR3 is TGCGCCAGCAGCCTAAGAGGGGGTTACAATGAGCAGTTCTTC. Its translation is CASSLRGGYNEQFF.

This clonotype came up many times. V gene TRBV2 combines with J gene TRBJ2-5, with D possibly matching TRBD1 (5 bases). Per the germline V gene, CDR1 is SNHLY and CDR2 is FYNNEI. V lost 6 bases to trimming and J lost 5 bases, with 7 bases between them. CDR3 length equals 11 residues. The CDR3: CASRGAETQYF. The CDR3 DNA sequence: TGTGCCAGCAGAGGGGCGGAGACCCAGTACTTC. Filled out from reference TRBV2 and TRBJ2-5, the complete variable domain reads EPEVTQTPSHQVTQMGQEVILRCVPISNHLYFYWYRQILGQKVEFLVSFYNNEISEKSEIFDDQFSVERPDGSNFTLKIRSTKLEDSAMYFCASRGAETQYFGPGTRLLVL.

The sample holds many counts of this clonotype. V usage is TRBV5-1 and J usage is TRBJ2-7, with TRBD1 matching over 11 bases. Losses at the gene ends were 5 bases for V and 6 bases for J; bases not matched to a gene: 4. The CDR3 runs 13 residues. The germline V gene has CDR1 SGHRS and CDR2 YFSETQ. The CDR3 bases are TGCGCCAGCAGGGGACAGGGGGTGTTCGAGCAGTACTTC. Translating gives CASRGQGVFEQYF. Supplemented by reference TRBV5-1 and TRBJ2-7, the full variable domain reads KAGVTQTPRYLIKTRGQQVTLSCSPISGHRSVSWYQQTPGQGLQFLFEYFSETQRNKGNFPGRFSGRQFSNSRSEMNVSTLELGDSALYLCASRGQGVFEQYFGPGTRLTVT.

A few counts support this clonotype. The CDR3 DNA reads TGTGCCAGCAGCTTCGAAGACCCATTGTATGGCTACACCTTC. Protein product: CASSFEDPLYGYTF. The J gene is TRBJ1-2, the V gene TRBV7-9; D uncertain. The V end lost 3 bases, the J end lost 5 bases, and 13 bases lay between the germline ends. Germline V gene lookup returns CDR1 SEHNR and CDR2 FQNEAQ (reference sequence). The CDR3 has 14 residues.

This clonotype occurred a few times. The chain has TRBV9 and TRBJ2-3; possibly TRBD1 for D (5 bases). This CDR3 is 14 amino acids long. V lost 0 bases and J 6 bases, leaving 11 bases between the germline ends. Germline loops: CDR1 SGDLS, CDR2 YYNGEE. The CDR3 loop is CASSVGTGWDTQYF. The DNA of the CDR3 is TGTGCCAGCAGCGTAGGAACAGGCTGGGATACGCAGTATTTT.

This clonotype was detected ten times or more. The DNA of the CDR3 is TGTGCCATCAGTCCCTGGACTAGCGGGAGTGCGAATGAGCAGTTCTTC. Translating gives CAISPWTSGSANEQFF. V gene TRBV10-3 combines with J gene TRBJ2-1; 13 bases align to TRBD2. The length of the CDR3 is 16 residues. The V gene end was trimmed by 5 bases and the J gene end by 7 bases; junction bases not matched to a gene: 8. Per germline, CDR1 ENHRY and CDR2 SYGVKD.

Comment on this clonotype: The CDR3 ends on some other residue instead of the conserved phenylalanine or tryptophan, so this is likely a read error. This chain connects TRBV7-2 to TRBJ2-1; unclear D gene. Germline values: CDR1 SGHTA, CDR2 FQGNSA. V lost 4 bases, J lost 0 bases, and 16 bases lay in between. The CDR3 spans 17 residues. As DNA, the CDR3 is TGTGCCAGCAGCTCCCCTCGGTGGCAGAGCTCCTACAATGAGCAGTTCTCC. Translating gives CASSSPRWQSSYNEQFS.

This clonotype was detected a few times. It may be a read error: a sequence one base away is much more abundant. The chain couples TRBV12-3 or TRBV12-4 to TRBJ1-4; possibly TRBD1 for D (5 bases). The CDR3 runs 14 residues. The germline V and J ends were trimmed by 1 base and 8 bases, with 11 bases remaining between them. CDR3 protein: CASSLGGAWEKLFF. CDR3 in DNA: TGTGCCAGCAGTTTAGGCGGGGCGTGGGAAAAACTGTTTTTT.

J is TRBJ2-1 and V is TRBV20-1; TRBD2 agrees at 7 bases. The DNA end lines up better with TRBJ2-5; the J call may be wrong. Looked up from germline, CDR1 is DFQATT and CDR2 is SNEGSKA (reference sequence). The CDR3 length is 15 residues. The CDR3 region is CSARTTSTNQETQYF. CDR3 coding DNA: TGCAGTGCTAGGACGACTAGCACAAATCAAGAGACCCAGTACTTC.

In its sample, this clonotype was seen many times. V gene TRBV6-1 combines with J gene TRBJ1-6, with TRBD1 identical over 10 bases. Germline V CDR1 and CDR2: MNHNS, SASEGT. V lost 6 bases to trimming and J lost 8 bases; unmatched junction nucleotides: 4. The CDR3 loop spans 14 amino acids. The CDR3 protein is CASSRDRGDSPLHF. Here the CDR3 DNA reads TGTGCCAGCAGCCGGGACAGGGGTGATTCACCCCTCCACTTT.

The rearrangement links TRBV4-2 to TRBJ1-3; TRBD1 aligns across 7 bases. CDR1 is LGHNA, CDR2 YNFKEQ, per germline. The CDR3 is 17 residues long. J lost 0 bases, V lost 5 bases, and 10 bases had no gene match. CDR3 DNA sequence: TGTGCCAGCAGCGACTCAGGGGGGGTCTTCTCTGGAAACACCATATATTTT. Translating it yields CASSDSGGVFSGNTIYF.

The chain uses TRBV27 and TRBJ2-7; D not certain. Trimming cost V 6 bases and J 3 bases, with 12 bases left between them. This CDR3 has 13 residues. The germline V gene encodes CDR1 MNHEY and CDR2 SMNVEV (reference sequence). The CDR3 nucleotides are TGTGCCAGCAGGGGTCCCCTAGACTACGAGCAGTACTTC. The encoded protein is CASRGPLDYEQYF.

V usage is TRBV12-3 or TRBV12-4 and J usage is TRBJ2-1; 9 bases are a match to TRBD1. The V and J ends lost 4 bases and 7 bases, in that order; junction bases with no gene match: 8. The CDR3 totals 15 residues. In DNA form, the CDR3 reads TGTGCCAGCAGTTCCCGGGACAGGGTTTATAATGAGCAGTTCTTC. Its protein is CASSSRDRVYNEQFF.

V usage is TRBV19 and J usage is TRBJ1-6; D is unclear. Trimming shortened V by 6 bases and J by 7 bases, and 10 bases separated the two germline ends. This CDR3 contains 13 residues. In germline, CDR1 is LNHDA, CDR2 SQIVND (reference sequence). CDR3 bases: TGTGCCAGTAGACAAGGGTTCAATTCACCCCTCCACTTT. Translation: CASRQGFNSPLHF.